These T cell receptor beta chains were read from a single sample in a study of human T cells and chemical hapten exposure. TCRdb redid the calling of the RACE reads with MiXCR, one entry per CDR3 protein. Among roughly 360,000 distinct CDR3 sequences listed, approximately 4.4% were seen once. Sequenced material: whole blood, taken in connection with sensitization to the hapten diphenylcyclopropenone (DPC). These receptors all come from a woman aged 50 to 65 with alopecia areata. Some clones in this sample may be carry-over from other donors' samples. Both conserved end residues are part of each CDR3. The D gene is left open where the match is weak. Clone size appears in some rows only: once, few, many, or a class for an expanded clone.

j_gene: TRBJ2-2; d_gene: NA; abundance: many; v_gene: TRBV11-2; CDR3aa: CASSLYTGELFF; CDR3nt: TGTGCCAGCAGCTTATACACCGGGGAGCTGTTTTTT
j_gene: TRBJ1-6; d_gene: TRBD1; abundance: many; v_gene: TRBV6-5; CDR3aa: CASSQLTGRRPLHF; CDR3nt: TGTGCCAGCAGTCAACTGACAGGGAGAAGACCCCTCCACTTT
j_gene: TRBJ2-7; d_gene: TRBD1; abundance: NA; v_gene: TRBV29-1; CDR3aa: CSVTRDSWNEQYF; CDR3nt: TGCAGCGTCACAAGGGACAGTTGGAACGAGCAGTACTTC
j_gene: TRBJ1-1; d_gene: NA; abundance: NA; v_gene: TRBV14; CDR3aa: CASSQEGVPYTEAFF; CDR3nt: TGTGCCAGCAGCCAAGAAGGGGTCCCCTACACTGAAGCTTTCTTT
j_gene: TRBJ1-4; d_gene: NA; abundance: NA; v_gene: TRBV7-6; CDR3aa: CASSPRRGLGEKLFF; CDR3nt: TGTGCCAGCAGCCCCAGGCGGGGCCTGGGTGAAAAACTGTTTTTT
j_gene: TRBJ1-2; d_gene: TRBD1; abundance: many; v_gene: TRBV9; CDR3aa: CASSLRQGEGYGYTF; CDR3nt: TGTGCCAGCAGCCTACGACAGGGGGAGGGGTATGGCTACACCTTC
j_gene: TRBJ2-7; d_gene: NA; abundance: many; v_gene: TRBV7-2; CDR3aa: CASSRGTSYEQYF; CDR3nt: TGTGCCAGCAGCCGAGGGACCTCCTACGAGCAGTACTTC
j_gene: TRBJ1-2; d_gene: TRBD1; abundance: few; v_gene: TRBV4-2; CDR3aa: CASSQALGQGGWLDYGYTF; CDR3nt: TGTGCCAGCAGCCAGGCTCTGGGACAGGGGGGCTGGCTGGACTATGGCTACACCTTC
j_gene: TRBJ2-5; d_gene: NA; abundance: few; v_gene: TRBV29-1; CDR3aa: CSVSEAQETQYF; CDR3nt: TGCAGCGTATCCGAGGCCCAAGAGACCCAGTACTTC
j_gene: TRBJ2-7; d_gene: NA; abundance: NA; v_gene: TRBV21-1; CDR3aa: CASSKAKQGAGEQYF; CDR3nt: TGTGCCAGCAGCAAAGCGAAACAGGGGGCGGGGGAGCAGTACTTC
j_gene: TRBJ2-3; d_gene: TRBD1; abundance: many; v_gene: TRBV7-9; CDR3aa: CASSSRTGPDHTDTQYF; CDR3nt: TGTGCCAGCAGCTCCCGGACAGGTCCAGATCACACAGATACGCAGTATTTT
j_gene: TRBJ2-1; d_gene: TRBD2; abundance: many; v_gene: TRBV9; CDR3aa: CASSVRASGNNEQFF; CDR3nt: TGTGCCAGCAGCGTAAGGGCTAGCGGAAACAATGAGCAGTTCTTC
j_gene: TRBJ1-1; d_gene: NA; abundance: few; v_gene: TRBV10-3; CDR3aa: CAISRDATEAFF; CDR3nt: TGTGCCATCAGTCGTGACGCTACTGAAGCTTTCTTT
j_gene: TRBJ2-5; d_gene: NA; abundance: many; v_gene: TRBV21-1; CDR3aa: CASSRGAETQYF; CDR3nt: TGTGCCAGCAGCCGAGGGGCGGAGACCCAGTACTTC
j_gene: TRBJ2-7; d_gene: TRBD1; abundance: few; v_gene: TRBV5-4; CDR3aa: CASSLLGQGSAADF; CDR3nt: TGTGCCAGCAGCTTGCTGGGACAGGGGTCTGCCGCGGACTTC
j_gene: TRBJ1-5; d_gene: NA; abundance: NA; v_gene: TRBV30; CDR3aa: CACKSGRGIQPQHF; CDR3nt: TGTGCCTGTAAATCAGGCAGGGGAATCCAGCCCCAGCATTTT
j_gene: TRBJ2-7; d_gene: NA; abundance: many; v_gene: TRBV27; CDR3aa: CASSLERGPYEQYF; CDR3nt: TGTGCCAGCAGTCTAGAGAGGGGCCCCTACGAGCAGTACTTC
j_gene: TRBJ2-6; d_gene: TRBD1; abundance: many; v_gene: TRBV7-9; CDR3aa: CASSLGQGAGANVLTF; CDR3nt: TGTGCCAGCAGCCTAGGACAGGGGGCTGGGGCCAACGTCCTGACTTTC
j_gene: TRBJ2-4; d_gene: NA; abundance: few; v_gene: TRBV10-3; CDR3aa: CAISESGQGPTKNIQYF; CDR3nt: TGTGCCATCAGTGAGTCGGGGCAGGGGCCGACCAAAAACATTCAGTACTTC
j_gene: TRBJ2-3; d_gene: NA; abundance: NA; v_gene: TRBV10-3; CDR3aa: CAISESTGLADTQYF; CDR3nt: TGTGCCATCAGTGAGTCTACAGGGCTGGCAGATACGCAGTATTTT
j_gene: TRBJ2-1; d_gene: TRBD1; abundance: NA; v_gene: TRBV6-2/TRBV6-3; CDR3aa: CASSYSPDRADEQFF; CDR3nt: TGTGCCAGCAGTTACTCCCCTGACAGGGCGGATGAGCAGTTCTTC
j_gene: TRBJ2-7; d_gene: NA; abundance: NA; v_gene: TRBV4-1; CDR3aa: CASSQKGGYEQYF; CDR3nt: TGCGCCAGCAGCCAAAAAGGGGGGTACGAGCAGTACTTC
j_gene: TRBJ1-2; d_gene: NA; abundance: many; v_gene: TRBV12-3/TRBV12-4; CDR3aa: CASSRLIYGYTF; CDR3nt: TGTGCCAGCAGTCGGTTGATCTATGGCTACACCTTC
j_gene: TRBJ2-1; d_gene: TRBD2; abundance: many; v_gene: TRBV24-1; CDR3aa: CATGAGGLRNEQFF; CDR3nt: TGTGCCACGGGTGCGGGGGGGCTGAGGAATGAGCAGTTCTTC
j_gene: TRBJ2-1; d_gene: TRBD1; abundance: few; v_gene: TRBV27; CDR3aa: CASSVLTGGNEQFF; CDR3nt: TGTGCCAGCAGTGTGTTGACAGGGGGCAATGAGCAGTTCTTC
j_gene: TRBJ2-4; d_gene: NA; abundance: many; v_gene: TRBV10-2; CDR3aa: CASSEGGNIQYF; CDR3nt: TGCGCCAGCAGTGAGGGGGGAAACATTCAGTACTTC
j_gene: TRBJ2-2; d_gene: TRBD2; abundance: many; v_gene: TRBV27; CDR3aa: CASSPRTSGVGELFF; CDR3nt: TGTGCCAGCAGTCCCCGGACTAGCGGGGTCGGGGAGCTGTTTTTT
j_gene: TRBJ1-1; d_gene: NA; abundance: few; v_gene: TRBV5-6; CDR3aa: CASSWGDGNTEAFF; CDR3nt: TGTGCCAGCAGCTGGGGGGACGGAAACACTGAAGCTTTCTTT
j_gene: TRBJ2-7; d_gene: NA; abundance: many; v_gene: TRBV9; CDR3aa: CASSVGNEQYF; CDR3nt: TGTGCCAGCAGCGTAGGCAACGAGCAGTACTTC
j_gene: TRBJ2-3; d_gene: NA; abundance: many; v_gene: TRBV12-3/TRBV12-4; CDR3aa: CASSLRVGQADTQYF; CDR3nt: TGTGCCAGCAGTTTAAGGGTAGGGCAGGCAGATACGCAGTATTTT
j_gene: TRBJ1-6; d_gene: NA; abundance: few; v_gene: TRBV5-5; CDR3aa: CASTFNQNNSPLHF; CDR3nt: TGTGCCAGCACCTTCAATCAGAATAATTCACCCCTCCACTTT
j_gene: TRBJ1-3; d_gene: NA; abundance: many; v_gene: TRBV11-2; CDR3aa: CASSWGGEGSGNTIYF; CDR3nt: TGTGCCAGCAGCTGGGGAGGGGAAGGTTCTGGAAACACCATATATTTT
j_gene: TRBJ2-2; d_gene: NA; abundance: many; v_gene: TRBV3-1; CDR3aa: CASSHGRTGELFF; CDR3nt: TGTGCCAGCAGCCATGGGCGGACCGGGGAGCTGTTTTTT
j_gene: TRBJ1-5; d_gene: NA; abundance: many; v_gene: TRBV13; CDR3aa: CASSFGHGDQPQHF; CDR3nt: TGTGCCAGCAGCTTTGGACACGGAGATCAGCCCCAGCATTTT
j_gene: TRBJ1-1; d_gene: NA; abundance: NA; v_gene: TRBV9; CDR3aa: CASSVGNMATEAFF; CDR3nt: TGTGCCAGCAGCGTAGGGAATATGGCCACTGAAGCTTTCTTT
j_gene: TRBJ1-5; d_gene: NA; abundance: NA; v_gene: TRBV6-6; CDR3aa: CASSSTGFGQPQHF; CDR3nt: TGTGCCAGCAGTTCAACAGGGTTTGGACAGCCCCAGCATTTT
j_gene: TRBJ1-1; d_gene: TRBD1; abundance: NA; v_gene: TRBV27; CDR3aa: CASSLSIFRGRAEAFF; CDR3nt: TGTGCCAGCAGTTTATCGATATTCAGGGGGAGGGCTGAAGCTTTCTTT
j_gene: TRBJ2-1; d_gene: NA; abundance: many; v_gene: TRBV27; CDR3aa: CATRGPVYNEQFF; CDR3nt: TGTGCCACCCGGGGACCAGTGTACAATGAGCAGTTCTTC
j_gene: TRBJ1-5; d_gene: NA; abundance: few; v_gene: TRBV18; CDR3aa: CASSPPPGIEPQHF; CDR3nt: TGTGCCAGCTCACCTCCACCCGGGATTGAGCCCCAGCATTTT
j_gene: TRBJ1-5; d_gene: TRBD1; abundance: NA; v_gene: TRBV11-2; CDR3aa: CASSLGTGGLYSNQPQHF; CDR3nt: TGTGCCAGCAGCTTAGGTACAGGGGGCCTATATAGCAATCAGCCCCAGCATTTT
j_gene: TRBJ2-1; d_gene: NA; abundance: many; v_gene: TRBV20-1; CDR3aa: CSARRLTRRGFSVEQFF; CDR3nt: TGCAGTGCTAGGAGACTCACACGACGGGGGTTTTCGGTTGAGCAGTTCTTC
j_gene: TRBJ1-2; d_gene: NA; abundance: few; v_gene: TRBV12-3/TRBV12-4; CDR3aa: CASSFRGNYGYTF; CDR3nt: TGTGCCAGCAGTTTCAGAGGGAACTATGGCTACACCTTC
j_gene: TRBJ2-3; d_gene: NA; abundance: many; v_gene: TRBV5-1; CDR3aa: CASSLGDSTDTQYF; CDR3nt: TGCGCCAGCAGCTTGGGGGACAGCACAGATACGCAGTATTTT
j_gene: TRBJ1-2; d_gene: TRBD1; abundance: many; v_gene: TRBV12-3/TRBV12-4; CDR3aa: CASTPNRGQGRYGYTF; CDR3nt: TGTGCCAGCACTCCAAATAGGGGACAGGGGAGATATGGCTACACCTTC
j_gene: TRBJ2-3; d_gene: NA; abundance: NA; v_gene: TRBV18; CDR3aa: CASASPGRIADTQYF; CDR3nt: TGTGCCAGCGCGAGCCCGGGACGGATCGCAGATACGCAGTATTTT
j_gene: TRBJ1-1; d_gene: NA; abundance: few; v_gene: TRBV12-2; CDR3aa: CASRFPKGKDTEAFF; CDR3nt: TGTGCAAGTCGCTTCCCTAAAGGGAAGGACACTGAAGCTTTCTTT
j_gene: TRBJ2-5; d_gene: TRBD2; abundance: NA; v_gene: TRBV20-1; CDR3aa: CSARDFGEGTQETQYF; CDR3nt: TGCAGTGCTAGAGATTTCGGGGAGGGGACTCAAGAGACCCAGTACTTC
j_gene: TRBJ1-6; d_gene: NA; abundance: many; v_gene: TRBV7-9; CDR3aa: CASSHGNTNSPLHF; CDR3nt: TGTGCCAGCAGCCATGGGAACACGAATTCACCCCTCCACTTT
j_gene: TRBJ2-5; d_gene: NA; abundance: many; v_gene: TRBV15; CDR3aa: CATSRDYGLQETQYF; CDR3nt: TGTGCCACCAGCAGAGATTACGGCCTCCAAGAGACCCAGTACTTC
j_gene: TRBJ2-3; d_gene: TRBD2; abundance: NA; v_gene: TRBV27; CDR3aa: CASSWGGSGTGDTQYF; CDR3nt: TGTGCCAGCAGTTGGGGGGGTAGCGGAACAGGAGATACGCAGTATTTT
j_gene: TRBJ1-5; d_gene: NA; abundance: few; v_gene: TRBV5-1; CDR3aa: CASSLDGRSQDQPQHF; CDR3nt: TGCGCCAGCAGCTTGGACGGCAGGTCACAAGATCAGCCCCAGCATTTT
j_gene: TRBJ2-3; d_gene: NA; abundance: many; v_gene: TRBV7-2; CDR3aa: CASHKGGGTDTQYF; CDR3nt: TGTGCCAGCCATAAAGGGGGAGGCACAGATACGCAGTATTTT
j_gene: TRBJ2-4; d_gene: NA; abundance: few; v_gene: TRBV5-6; CDR3aa: CASSGLAKNIQYF; CDR3nt: TGTGCCAGCAGCGGATTAGCCAAAAACATTCAGTACTTC
j_gene: TRBJ2-7; d_gene: NA; abundance: few; v_gene: TRBV5-5; CDR3aa: CASSSKQGIGSEQYF; CDR3nt: TGTGCCAGCAGCTCCAAACAGGGAATAGGGAGCGAGCAGTACTTC
j_gene: TRBJ2-5; d_gene: TRBD1; abundance: NA; v_gene: TRBV7-9; CDR3aa: CASSLWDSQETQYF; CDR3nt: TGTGCCAGCAGCTTGTGGGACAGTCAAGAGACCCAGTACTTC
j_gene: TRBJ1-1; d_gene: NA; abundance: many; v_gene: TRBV20-1; CDR3aa: CSAREVLAGTEAFF; CDR3nt: TGCAGTGCTAGAGAGGTCTTGGCGGGGACTGAAGCTTTCTTT
j_gene: TRBJ1-6; d_gene: NA; abundance: many; v_gene: TRBV18; CDR3aa: CASSPQGKDSPLHF; CDR3nt: TGTGCCAGCTCACCACAAGGGAAGGATTCACCCCTCCACTTT
j_gene: TRBJ1-4; d_gene: NA; abundance: NA; v_gene: TRBV3-1; CDR3aa: CASSQEADATNEKLFF; CDR3nt: TGTGCCAGCAGCCAAGAGGCGGACGCAACTAATGAAAAACTGTTTTTT
j_gene: TRBJ2-3; d_gene: TRBD2; abundance: many; v_gene: TRBV29-1; CDR3aa: CSVGEPRGGTDTQYF; CDR3nt: TGCAGCGTTGGGGAACCGCGGGGAGGGACAGATACGCAGTATTTT